Listed here are 30 T cell receptor beta chains from one sample, sequenced in a study of control samples from healthy donors and cancer patients. Assay used: immunoSEQ multiplex PCR; TCRdb lists only in-frame clones, some missing. The sample includes roughly 23,000 clones, around 83% seen only once; the top ten take under 35%. The sequencing sample was made of PBMCs. These receptors were obtained from a man aged 55 to 70 with head and neck cancer.

The rearrangement joins TRBV11-3 to TRBJ2-5; 14 nucleotides match TRBD2. J gave up 2 bases and V 3 bases, and 5 bases lay outside the gene matches. The V gene's germline CDR1 is SGHNT and CDR2 YENEEA. This CDR3 contains 17 residues. Here the CDR3 reads CASSFGGTSGGQETQYF. The CDR3 DNA reads as TGTGCCAGCAGCTTCGGCGGGACTAGCGGGGGACAAGAGACCCAGTACTTC.

V gene TRBV6-2 or TRBV6-3 combines with J gene TRBJ1-5; 10 bases align to TRBD1. Unmatched junction bases numbered 4, after V lost 5 bases and J lost 6 bases. CDR1 is MNHEY and CDR2 is SVGEGT in the germline V gene. CDR3 size: 14 residues. CDR3 in DNA: TGTGCCAGCAGTGCCGGGACAGGGGCTCAGCCCCAGCATTTT. Amino acid sequence: CASSAGTGAQPQHF.

The rearrangement links TRBV29-1 to TRBJ2-2, with 7 bases fitting TRBD2. Germline CDR1 is SQVTM and CDR2 is ANQGSEA. The junction had 6 bases not matched to a gene; V was cut back by 4 bases and J by 7 bases. The CDR3 is 13 residues long. The CDR3 here is CSVVRLAGGELFF. DNA for the CDR3: TGCAGCGTTGTGAGACTAGCTGGCGGGGAGCTGTTTTTT.

The CDR3 region is CSVEGGGAGYTF. CDR3 nucleotides: TGCAGCGTTGAAGGCGGGGGCGCGGGCTACACCTTC. The rearrangement joins TRBV29-1 to TRBJ1-2; TRBD1 is a possible D gene (6 bases). The ends were cut back, 1 base at V and 8 bases at J, with 11 bases in the middle. CDR1 and CDR2 from the germline V gene are SQVTM and ANQGSEA. This CDR3 has 12 amino acids.

This chain connects TRBV7-2 to TRBJ1-5; weak D call: TRBD1 (5 bases). Trimming took 5 bases from V and 5 from J, leaving 22 bases between them. The CDR3 has 17 amino acids. CDR1 and CDR2 from the germline V gene are SGHTA and FQGNSA. The CDR3 bases are TGTGCCAGCAGCGAGGGGCGGGTCGGGATCAGGGATCAGCCCCAGCATTTT. It codes for CASSEGRVGIRDQPQHF.

The chain combines TRBV21-1 with TRBJ2-1; the table gives TRBD1 as D, unverified against the DNA. TRBV21-1 is annotated as a pseudogene. The CDR3 has 17 amino acids. The CDR3 sequence is CASSKAPGQGTYNEQFF. The CDR3 coding sequence is TGTGCCAGCAGCAAAGCCCCGGGACAGGGGACTTACAATGAGCAGTTCTTC.

This chain links TRBV5-6 with TRBJ2-7; perhaps TRBD2 as D (6 bases). V was shortened by 3 bases and J by 4 bases, with 8 bases between the two germline ends. The CDR3 contains 12 residues. The germline V gene encodes CDR1 SGHDT and CDR2 YYEEEE. CDR3 in amino acids: CASSYGLYEQYF. CDR3 nucleotide sequence: TGTGCCAGCAGCTACGGACTATACGAGCAGTACTTC.

CDR3 sequence: CASSQALVANYEQYF. DNA of the CDR3: TGCGCCAGCAGCCAAGCACTTGTGGCAAACTACGAGCAGTACTTC. The gene calls are TRBV4-1 and TRBJ2-7; no clear D. Looked up from germline, CDR1 is MGHRA and CDR2 is YSYEKL. This CDR3 contains 15 residues. The V end was cut by 1 base, the J end by 3 bases, with 13 bases between.

The chain recombines TRBV19 with TRBJ1-1, with a possible D match to TRBD1 (5 bases). V lost 0 bases to trimming and J lost 3 bases, with 23 bases between them. This CDR3 contains 19 residues. The germline CDR1 and CDR2 sequences are LNHDA and SQIVND (reference sequence). CDR3 protein: CASSIDLSGELVFYTEAFF. In nucleotides, the CDR3 is TGTGCCAGTAGTATAGATCTATCGGGGGAACTAGTTTTTTACACTGAAGCTTTCTTT. The full variable domain, with the rest looked up from reference TRBV19 and TRBJ1-1, is DGGITQSPKYLFRKEGQNVTLSCEQNLNHDAMYWYRQDPGQGLRLIYYSQIVNDFQKGDIAEGYSVSREKKESFPLTVTSAQKNPTAFYLCASSIDLSGELVFYTEAFFGQGTRLTVV.

The V gene is TRBV14, the J gene TRBJ2-7; D gene ambiguous. The CDR3 length is 13 residues. Trimming cost V 0 bases and J 4 bases, with 7 bases left between them. Per germline, CDR1 SGHDN and CDR2 FVKESK. The CDR3 loop is CASSQEGFYEQYF. The CDR3 region has the DNA TGTGCCAGCAGCCAAGAGGGATTTTACGAGCAGTACTTC.

The chain employs TRBV10-3 and TRBJ1-6; TRBD1 aligns across 8 bases. CDR3 length equals 13 residues. Per germline, CDR1 ENHRY and CDR2 SYGVKD. J gave up 7 bases and V 11 bases, and 7 bases lay outside the gene matches. CDR3 in amino acids: CAAQGDINSPLHF. CDR3 sequence (DNA): TGTGCCGCACAGGGGGATATCAATTCACCCCTCCACTTT.

This clone occurred a few times. The V gene is TRBV11-2, the J gene TRBJ1-1; D ambiguous. From germline, CDR1 is SGHAT and CDR2 FQNNGV. CDR3 length: 16 amino acids. Trimming shortened V by 3 bases and J by 1 base, and 15 bases separated the two germline ends. The CDR3 loop is CASSFDRRPQNTEAFF. The DNA of the CDR3 is TGTGCCAGCAGCTTCGATCGGAGACCTCAGAACACTGAAGCTTTCTTT.

The V call is TRBV7-6, the J call TRBJ1-1, with D unresolved. The length of the CDR3 is 15 residues. Germline V gene sequence: CDR1 SGHVS, CDR2 FNYEAQ. Trimming stripped 1 base from V and 0 bases from J, with 9 bases between. The CDR3 loop reads CASSLDTNMNTEAFF. CDR3 nucleotide sequence: TGTGCCAGCAGCTTAGACACGAACATGAACACTGAAGCTTTCTTT.

The chain recombines TRBV19 with TRBJ2-7; 10 nucleotides match TRBD2. The CDR3 sequence is 14 residues long. CDR1 LNHDA and CDR2 SQIVND come from the germline V gene (reference sequence). J lost 5 bases, V lost 5 bases, and 6 bases had no gene match. This chain's CDR3 is CASSPGTSANEQYF. The CDR3 DNA is TGTGCCAGTAGTCCGGGGACTAGCGCCAACGAGCAGTACTTC. Filled out from reference TRBV19 and TRBJ2-7, the complete variable domain reads DGGITQSPKYLFRKEGQNVTLSCEQNLNHDAMYWYRQDPGQGLRLIYYSQIVNDFQKGDIAEGYSVSREKKESFPLTVTSAQKNPTAFYLCASSPGTSANEQYFGPGTRLTVT.

V is TRBV29-1 and J is TRBJ1-2; tentative D call: TRBD1 (6 bases). Per the germline V gene, CDR1 is SQVTM and CDR2 is ANQGSEA. V lost 7 bases and J 5 bases, leaving 14 bases between the germline ends. This CDR3 contains 12 residues. CDR3 in DNA: TGCAGCGCCTGGGGGCATCTATATGGCTACACCTTC. This encodes CSAWGHLYGYTF.

V is TRBV30 and J is TRBJ1-5; D gene ambiguous. The CDR3 sequence is 16 residues long. From germline, CDR1 is GTSNPN and CDR2 SVGIG (reference sequence). Trimming pared 0 bases from V and 11 bases from J, leaving 23 bases between. As DNA, the CDR3 is TGTGCCTGGAGTGTCGGGTCGGATCTTTATGTAGAGACCCAGCATTTT. It translates to CAWSVGSDLYVETQHF.

The chain links TRBV3-1 (or the pseudogene TRBV3-2) to TRBJ1-2; TRBD1 agrees at 8 bases. V shed 4 bases, J shed 5 bases, and the junction held 9 bases outside the gene matches. This CDR3 is built from 15 residues. Germline-derived CDR1 and CDR2 are LGHDT and YNNKEL (reference sequence). This CDR3 reads CASSRDRGRTYGYTF. As DNA, the CDR3 is TGTGCCAGCAGCCGCGACAGGGGCCGGACATATGGCTACACCTTC.

This rearrangement joins TRBV3-1 (or the pseudogene TRBV3-2) to TRBJ2-7; TRBD2 aligns across 9 bases. The CDR3 sequence is 15 residues long. The ends lost 2 bases at V and 3 bases at J; junction bases unmatched: 5. The germline gives CDR1 LGHDT, CDR2 YNNKEL (reference sequence). For the CDR3, the DNA is TGTGCCAGCAGCCAACCCTCGACTAGCGGCTACGAGCAGTACTTC. This codes for CASSQPSTSGYEQYF.

The chain links TRBV27 to TRBJ1-1; D call uncertain. The CDR3 runs 15 residues. The germline CDR1 and CDR2 sequences are MNHEY and SMNVEV (reference sequence). The V end lost 1 base, the J end lost 2 bases, and 11 bases lay between the germline ends. The CDR3 protein is CASSLYPGSNTEAFF. Here the CDR3 DNA reads TGTGCCAGCAGTTTATATCCAGGTTCCAACACTGAAGCTTTCTTT.

This chain links TRBV5-1 with TRBJ2-5; tentatively, D is TRBD1 (5 bases). CDR1 and CDR2 from the germline V gene are SGHRS and YFSETQ. V lost 5 bases and J lost 3, with 14 bases in between. There are 14 residues in the CDR3. The CDR3 region has the DNA TGCGCCAGCAGAACAGGACCCGGAGAAGAGACCCAGTACTTC. It codes for CASRTGPGEETQYF. Together with reference TRBV5-1 and TRBJ2-5, the CDR3 gives the full variable domain: KAGVTQTPRYLIKTRGQQVTLSCSPISGHRSVSWYQQTPGQGLQFLFEYFSETQRNKGNFPGRFSGRQFSNSRSEMNVSTLELGDSALYLCASRTGPGEETQYFGPGTRLLVL.

V and J are TRBV6-5 and TRBJ1-1; a possible D gene is TRBD1 (6 bases). This CDR3 comprises 15 residues. The germline CDR1 and CDR2 sequences are MNHEY and SVGAGI. V dropped 2 bases and J dropped 3 bases, with 13 bases sitting between them. The CDR3 region is CASSYTAGVHTEAFF. CDR3 coding DNA: TGTGCCAGCAGTTACACGGCAGGGGTCCACACTGAAGCTTTCTTT.

The V call is TRBV28, the J call TRBJ1-4; D is unresolved. CDR3 size: 14 residues. Germline CDR1 MDHEN, CDR2 SYDVKM. Trimming stripped 7 bases from V and 3 bases from J, with 12 bases between. This CDR3 is CASTPGGSNEKLFF. The CDR3 coding sequence is TGTGCCAGCACCCCGGGCGGGTCTAATGAAAAACTGTTTTTT. Looking up the rest from reference TRBV28 and TRBJ1-4 gives the full variable domain: DVKVTQSSRYLVKRTGEKVFLECVQDMDHENMFWYRQDPGLGLRLIYFSYDVKMKEKGDIPEGYSVSREKKERFSLILESASTNQTSMYLCASTPGGSNEKLFFGSGTQLSVL.

This chain uses TRBV2 with TRBJ1-1; D remains unclear. This CDR3 comprises 12 residues. From germline, CDR1 is SNHLY and CDR2 FYNNEI. The V end lost 10 bases, the J end lost 7 bases, and 16 bases lay between the germline ends. The chain's CDR3 is CAILEGRLEAFF. The CDR3 bases are TGTGCCATCCTGGAGGGTAGGCTTGAAGCTTTCTTT.

The chain employs TRBV7-9 and TRBJ1-4, with D tentatively TRBD1 (5 bases). CDR1 and CDR2 from the germline V gene are SEHNR and FQNEAQ (reference sequence). Trimming left V 4 bases short and J 5 bases short, with 11 bases between. The CDR3 runs 14 residues. CDR3 nucleotides: TGTGCCAGCAGCTCCGACAGTAGAAATGAAAAACTGTTTTTT. This sequence encodes CASSSDSRNEKLFF.

CDR3 loop: CASSPPDRAPTYEQYF. In nucleotides, the CDR3 is TGTGCCAGCAGCCCCCCTGACAGGGCCCCCACCTACGAGCAGTACTTC. V and J are TRBV7-9 and TRBJ2-7, with TRBD1 matching over 7 bases. V shed 5 bases, J shed 2 bases, and the junction held 12 bases outside the gene matches. There are 16 residues in the CDR3. The germline V gene has CDR1 SEHNR and CDR2 FQNEAQ (reference sequence).

The chain employs TRBV27 and TRBJ2-7, with 8 positions matching TRBD1. CDR3 length: 14 residues. Germline CDR1 MNHEY, CDR2 SMNVEV (reference sequence). J was trimmed by 3 bases and V by 6 bases; bases with no gene match: 7. This CDR3 reads CASSSRTGIYEQYF. The CDR3 DNA sequence: TGTGCCAGCAGCTCCCGGACAGGGATCTACGAGCAGTACTTC.

The chain links TRBV6-4 to TRBJ2-3; tentatively, D is TRBD1 or TRBD2 (5 bases each). The germline V and J ends were trimmed by 0 bases and 8 bases, with 9 bases remaining between them. Germline CDR1 is MRHNA and CDR2 is SNTAGT. The CDR3 length is 13 residues. CDR3 protein: CASSDSRGLTQYF. In DNA, the CDR3 is TGTGCCAGCAGTGACTCGAGGGGCCTTACGCAGTATTTT.

Concerning this clone itself: The identical CDR3 is also encoded by other nucleotide sequences in the sample. The chain recombines TRBV9 with TRBJ2-7; 8 positions agree with TRBD1. J lost 3 bases, V lost 2 bases, and 4 bases had no gene match. The germline gives CDR1 SGDLS, CDR2 YYNGEE. The length of the CDR3 is 14 residues. The CDR3 reads CASSVAGGGYEQYF. CDR3 DNA: TGTGCCAGCAGCGTCGCAGGGGGCGGCTACGAGCAGTACTTC.

V and J are TRBV28 and TRBJ1-5, with unresolved D. Germline loops: CDR1 MDHEN, CDR2 SYDVKM. The CDR3 extends over 12 amino acids. Between the trimmed V and J ends, which lost 2 bases and 7 bases, there was a span of 6 bases. Written as DNA, the CDR3 is TGTGCCAGCAGTTTAAATGGGCAGCCCCAGCATTTT. Translation gives CASSLNGQPQHF.

The gene calls are TRBV29-1 and TRBJ2-5; D may match TRBD1 or TRBD2 (5 bases each). V lost 7 bases and J lost 1, with 10 bases in between. CDR1 and CDR2 from the germline V gene are SQVTM and ANQGSEA. CDR3 size: 12 residues. CDR3 amino acids: CSGLGVQETQYF. CDR3 bases: TGCAGCGGATTGGGGGTCCAAGAGACCCAGTACTTC.